This entry describes one T cell receptor (beta chain). Its matching antigen is unknown. The method was immunoSEQ multiplex PCR; TCRdb's version includes in-frame clones alone and lacks a portion of them. The table records about 4,900 clones, about 85% of them present only once. The source of the sample is a study of T cell clonotyping in hematopoietic cell transplantation. Blood collection times were about day -28 and days 30, 100, 180 posttransplant. General study findings and limits: No sorting was done, leaving CD4 and CD8 contributions mixed. After transplant, recipient diversity fell while pathologically expanded clonotypes grew through day 180.

The source was peripheral blood mononuclear cells, collected 180 days after allogeneic stem cell transplant. The clonotype comes from a male patient aged 55 to 69 who had an allogeneic stem cell transplant from an unrelated donor, so T cells may come from the graft donor. Some clones in this sample may be carry-over from other donors' samples.

The CDR3 sequence: CASSQGYAKNIQYF. The CDR3 DNA reads as TGTGCCAGCAGCCAAGGATACGCCAAAAACATTCAGTACTTC. This chain connects TRBV14 to TRBJ2-4; D is undetermined. The V end lost 1 base, the J end lost 1 base, and 5 bases lay between the germline ends. The germline V gene has CDR1 SGHDN and CDR2 FVKESK. CDR3 length: 14 amino acids.